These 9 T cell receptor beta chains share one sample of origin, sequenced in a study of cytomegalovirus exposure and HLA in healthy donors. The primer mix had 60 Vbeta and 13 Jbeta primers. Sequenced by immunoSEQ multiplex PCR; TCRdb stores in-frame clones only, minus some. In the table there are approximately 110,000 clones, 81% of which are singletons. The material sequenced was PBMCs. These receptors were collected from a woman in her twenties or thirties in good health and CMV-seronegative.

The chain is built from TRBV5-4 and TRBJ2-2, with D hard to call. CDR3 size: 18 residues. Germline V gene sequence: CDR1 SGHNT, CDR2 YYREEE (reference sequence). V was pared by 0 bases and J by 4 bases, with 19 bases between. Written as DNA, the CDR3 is TGTGCCAGCAGCTTGGCTATATCCCAATTATCGGTCACCGGGGAGCTGTTTTTT. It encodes CASSLAISQLSVTGELFF.

As DNA, the CDR3 is TGCGCCAGCAGCTTGCAGACAGGGGGCGCGGGTAACCCTGAAGCTTTCTTT. Translated, it gives CASSLQTGGAGNPEAFF. The chain links TRBV5-1 to TRBJ1-1; TRBD1 aligns across 10 bases. V shed 1 base and J 6 bases; nucleotides not matched to a gene: 12. This CDR3 comprises 17 residues. Germline CDR1 SGHRS, CDR2 YFSETQ.

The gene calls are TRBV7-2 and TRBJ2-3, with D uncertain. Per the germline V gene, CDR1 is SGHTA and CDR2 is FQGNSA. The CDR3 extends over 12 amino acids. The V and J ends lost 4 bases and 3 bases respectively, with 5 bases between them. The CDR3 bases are TGTGCCAGCAGCTCCTATACAGATACGCAGTATTTT. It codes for CASSSYTDTQYF.

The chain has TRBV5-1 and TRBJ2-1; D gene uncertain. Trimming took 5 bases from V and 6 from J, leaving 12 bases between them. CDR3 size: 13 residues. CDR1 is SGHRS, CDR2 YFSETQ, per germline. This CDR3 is CASSYAPGNEQFF. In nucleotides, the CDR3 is TGCGCCAGCAGTTATGCTCCGGGCAATGAGCAGTTCTTC.

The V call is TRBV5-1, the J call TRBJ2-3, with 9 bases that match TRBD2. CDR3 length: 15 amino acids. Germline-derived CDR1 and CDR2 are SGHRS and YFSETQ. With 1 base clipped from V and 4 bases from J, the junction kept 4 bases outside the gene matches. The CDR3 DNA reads TGCGCCAGCAGCTTGATAGCGGGAGAAGCAGATACGCAGTATTTT. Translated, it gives CASSLIAGEADTQYF.

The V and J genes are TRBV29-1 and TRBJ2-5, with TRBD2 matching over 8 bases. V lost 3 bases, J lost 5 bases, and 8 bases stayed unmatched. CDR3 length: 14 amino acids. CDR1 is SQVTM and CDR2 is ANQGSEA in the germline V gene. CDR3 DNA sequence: TGCAGCGTTGATACGGGAGGGCTCGGGGAGACCCAGTACTTC. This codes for CSVDTGGLGETQYF. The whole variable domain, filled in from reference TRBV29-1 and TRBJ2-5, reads SAVISQKPSRDICQRGTSLTIQCQVDSQVTMMFWYRQQPGQSLTLIATANQGSEATYESGFVIDKFPISRPNLTFSTLTVSNMSPEDSSIYLCSVDTGGLGETQYFGPGTRLLVL.

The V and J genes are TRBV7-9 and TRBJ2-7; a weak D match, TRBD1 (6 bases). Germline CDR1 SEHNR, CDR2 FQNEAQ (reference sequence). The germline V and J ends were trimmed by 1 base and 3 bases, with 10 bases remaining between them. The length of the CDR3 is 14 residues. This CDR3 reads CASSLGTAFYEQYF. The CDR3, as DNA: TGTGCCAGCAGCTTAGGGACAGCCTTCTACGAGCAGTACTTC.

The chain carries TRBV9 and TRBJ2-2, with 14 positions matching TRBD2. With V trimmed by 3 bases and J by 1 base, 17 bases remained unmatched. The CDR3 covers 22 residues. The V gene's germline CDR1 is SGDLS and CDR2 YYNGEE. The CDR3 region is CASSAHGTSGSLIGRNTGELFF. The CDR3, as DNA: TGTGCCAGCAGCGCACACGGGACTAGCGGGAGCCTCATTGGCCGGAACACCGGGGAGCTGTTTTTT.

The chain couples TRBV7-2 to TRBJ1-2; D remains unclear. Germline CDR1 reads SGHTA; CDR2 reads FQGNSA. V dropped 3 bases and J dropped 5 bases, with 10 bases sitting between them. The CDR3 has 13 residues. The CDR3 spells CASSFGGGYGYTF. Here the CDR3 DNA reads TGTGCCAGCAGCTTCGGAGGCGGTTATGGCTACACCTTC.